The TCR beta chain under discussion was sequenced for a study of cytotoxic CD8 clonotypes in ibrutinib-treated CLL. The V gene's germline CDR1 is LNHDA and CDR2 SQIVND (reference sequence). CDR3 size: 16 residues. V dropped 3 bases and J dropped 5 bases, with 17 bases sitting between them. Sequencing was performed with immunoSEQ multiplex PCR; in TCRdb, only in-frame clones are kept and a portion is missing. The sample gives roughly 180,000 clones, approximately 68% of which show up once; under 15% is in the top ten. The TCR originated in a human donor with chronic lymphocytic leukemia. The chain has TRBV19 and TRBJ1-5; possible D gene TRBD1, 6 bases. Specimen: PBMCs, collected after 24 months of ibrutinib treatment. The CDR3 region has the DNA TGTGCCAGTAGTATTTTCAGCGCGGGGGCCTATCAGCCCCAGCATTTT. This translates into CASSIFSAGAYQPQHF.